A single sample is the source of the 11 T cell receptor beta chains below, sequenced in a study of cytomegalovirus exposure and HLA in healthy donors. Vbeta (60) and Jbeta (13) primers were used in the PCR. The protocol was immunoSEQ multiplex PCR, while the TCRdb copy is restricted to in-frame clones and leaves out a portion. The profile shows roughly 130,000 clones, approximately 79% of them singletons. Sequenced: PBMCs. These receptors all stem from a man younger than 35 in good health and CMV-seropositive.

The chain joins TRBV9 to TRBJ2-3; 9 positions match TRBD2. CDR3 length equals 18 residues. Germline loops: CDR1 SGDLS, CDR2 YYNGEE. The V gene end was trimmed by 0 bases and the J gene end by 6 bases; junction bases not matched to a gene: 14. This chain's CDR3 is CASSVGGGIAGELDTQYF. Here the CDR3 DNA reads TGTGCCAGCAGCGTAGGTGGTGGGATAGCGGGAGAGTTGGATACGCAGTATTTT.

V and J are TRBV5-1 and TRBJ2-5; 8 bases match TRBD1. In germline, CDR1 is SGHRS, CDR2 YFSETQ. This CDR3 has 14 residues. V dropped 0 bases and J dropped 5; count of bases not matched to a gene: 3. CDR3 bases: TGCGCCAGCAGCTTGGGGACAGGGACCGAGACCCAGTACTTC. As protein: CASSLGTGTETQYF. Looking up the rest from reference TRBV5-1 and TRBJ2-5 gives the full variable domain: KAGVTQTPRYLIKTRGQQVTLSCSPISGHRSVSWYQQTPGQGLQFLFEYFSETQRNKGNFPGRFSGRQFSNSRSEMNVSTLELGDSALYLCASSLGTGTETQYFGPGTRLLVL.

The genes are TRBV2 and TRBJ1-3; D might be TRBD1 (6 bases). Germline lookup yields CDR1 SNHLY and CDR2 FYNNEI. The V end was cut by 6 bases, the J end by 2 bases, with 11 bases between. The CDR3 runs to 14 residues. CDR3 protein: CASSFGTPGNTIYF. CDR3 in DNA: TGTGCCAGCAGCTTTGGGACACCTGGAAACACCATATATTTT.

This chain connects TRBV5-6 to TRBJ2-7; D perhaps matches TRBD1 (7 bases). CDR1 and CDR2 from the germline V gene are SGHDT and YYEEEE. The CDR3 consists of 16 residues. Between the trimmed V and J ends, which lost 0 bases and 7 bases, there was a span of 20 bases. The CDR3 region is CASSLAEEGATREQYF. The CDR3 DNA reads as TGTGCCAGCAGCTTGGCCGAGGAGGGGGCAACGAGAGAGCAGTACTTC.

Here the CDR3 reads CASSLDRGRETQYF. The CDR3 DNA is TGCGCCAGCAGCCTAGACAGGGGCAGAGAGACCCAGTACTTC. The genes are TRBV10-1 and TRBJ2-5; the match to TRBD1 covers 8 bases. The CDR3 totals 14 residues. Germline loops: CDR1 WNHNN, CDR2 SYGVQD (reference sequence). V lost 6 bases, J lost 4 bases, and 7 bases stayed unmatched.

The rearrangement links TRBV7-9 to TRBJ1-2; D unclear. This CDR3 contains 16 residues. V was shortened by 4 bases and J by 3 bases, with 18 bases between the two germline ends. CDR1 is SEHNR and CDR2 is FQNEAQ in the germline V gene (reference sequence). The CDR3 DNA sequence: TGTGCCAGCAGCTGGGAGGACCCTTTGTTAGACTATGGCTACACCTTC. Translation: CASSWEDPLLDYGYTF.

The gene calls are TRBV14 and TRBJ2-1; TRBD1 is a possible D gene (6 bases). The V end was cut by 5 bases, the J end by 7 bases, with 9 bases between. CDR3 length: 12 amino acids. The germline V gene encodes CDR1 SGHDN and CDR2 FVKESK. This CDR3 reads CASSATGNEQFF. Written as DNA, the CDR3 is TGTGCCAGCAGCGCCACAGGGAATGAGCAGTTCTTC.

The chain joins TRBV7-4 to TRBJ2-4; TRBD2 matches at 11 bases. The germline V gene encodes CDR1 SGHVT and CDR2 SQSDAQ. After removal of 4 bases from V and 0 bases from J, the junction contained 20 bases not matched to a gene. The CDR3 has 22 amino acids. The CDR3 DNA reads TGTGCCAGCAGCTCCCCCCTTAGGGAGACTAGCGGGAATAAAATAGCCAAAAACATTCAGTACTTC. Residues: CASSSPLRETSGNKIAKNIQYF.

The chain couples TRBV29-1 to TRBJ1-4, with unresolved D. CDR1 is SQVTM, CDR2 ANQGSEA, per germline. V lost 7 bases and J lost 3, with 12 bases in between. The CDR3 is 13 residues long. CDR3 amino acids: CSAGWSANEKLFF. The CDR3 DNA reads TGCAGCGCCGGGTGGTCGGCTAATGAAAAACTGTTTTTT.

DNA of the CDR3: TGTGCCAGCAGTATAGCGGGAGGGCCAGGGTACGAGCAGTACTTC. Its protein product is CASSIAGGPGYEQYF. The chain employs TRBV27 and TRBJ2-7, with 11 bases matching TRBD2. This CDR3 region has 15 residues. Trimming at V came to 5 bases and at J to 4 bases, leaving 7 bases not matched to a gene. Germline V gives CDR1 MNHEY, CDR2 SMNVEV (reference sequence).

A few counts support this clone. The chain joins TRBV4-3 to TRBJ1-4, with 7 bases fitting TRBD1. This CDR3 contains 15 residues. Germline CDR1 LGHNA, CDR2 YSLEER. With V trimmed by 4 bases and J by 0 bases, 2 bases remained unmatched. CDR3 sequence reads: CASSRQGATNEKLFF. The CDR3 DNA reads TGCGCCAGCAGCCGACAGGGAGCAACTAATGAAAAACTGTTTTTT.